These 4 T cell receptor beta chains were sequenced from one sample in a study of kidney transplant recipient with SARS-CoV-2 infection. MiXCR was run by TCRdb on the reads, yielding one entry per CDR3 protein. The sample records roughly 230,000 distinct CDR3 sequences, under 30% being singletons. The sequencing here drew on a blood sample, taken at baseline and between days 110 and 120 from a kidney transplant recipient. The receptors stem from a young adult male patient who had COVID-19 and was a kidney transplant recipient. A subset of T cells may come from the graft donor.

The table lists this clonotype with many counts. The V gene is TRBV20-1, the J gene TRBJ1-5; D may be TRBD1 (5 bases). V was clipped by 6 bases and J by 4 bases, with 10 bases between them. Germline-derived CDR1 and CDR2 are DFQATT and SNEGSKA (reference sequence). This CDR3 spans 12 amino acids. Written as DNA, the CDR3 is TGCAGTGCCTGGGACGCGAATCAGCCCCAGCATTTT. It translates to CSAWDANQPQHF.

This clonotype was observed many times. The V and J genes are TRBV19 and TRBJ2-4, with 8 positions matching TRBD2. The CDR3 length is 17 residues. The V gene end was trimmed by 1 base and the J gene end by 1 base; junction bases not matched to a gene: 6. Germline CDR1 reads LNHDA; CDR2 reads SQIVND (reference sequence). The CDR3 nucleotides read TGTGCCAGTAGTATAGGTTCGGGAGGGTGGGCCAAAAACATTCAGTACTTC. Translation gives CASSIGSGGWAKNIQYF.

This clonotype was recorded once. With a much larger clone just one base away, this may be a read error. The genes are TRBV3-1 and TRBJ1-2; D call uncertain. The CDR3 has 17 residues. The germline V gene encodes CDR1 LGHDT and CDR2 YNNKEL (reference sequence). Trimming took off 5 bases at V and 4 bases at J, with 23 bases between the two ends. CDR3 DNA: TGTGCCAGCAGCATGATCGTCACCCTTCGAAGGACCTATGGCTACACCTTC. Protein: CASSMIVTLRRTYGYTF.

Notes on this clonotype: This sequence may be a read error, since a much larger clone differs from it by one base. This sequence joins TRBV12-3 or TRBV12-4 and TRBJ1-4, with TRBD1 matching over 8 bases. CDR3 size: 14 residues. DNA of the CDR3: TGTGCCGGCAGTTTGACAGGGGCCGGGGAAAAACTGTTTTTT. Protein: CAGSLTGAGEKLFF.